The clone carrying this T cell receptor (beta chain) was recorded only once. Its antigen is unknown. PCR amplification relied on 60 Vbeta primers (plus 13 Jbeta primers). TCRdb's table, derived via immunoSEQ multiplex PCR, lists solely in-frame clones and lacks some. The top ten hold roughly 6.3% of the sample, which has 160,000 or so clones, less than 90% seen once. The CDR3 covers 14 residues. CDR1 SEHNR and CDR2 FQNEAQ come from the germline V gene (reference sequence). This entry belongs to a study of cytomegalovirus exposure and HLA in healthy donors. Study as a whole: Of all 400 or so donors who were genotyped, about 80% belonged to the Caucasian-associated ancestry cluster. Notes on the study in general: Most subjects had HLA-A and HLA-B alleles reportedly predicted accurately by TCR beta sequences. In a later analysis, the majority of CMV-associated beta chains seemingly showed HLA restriction.

Source material: PBMCs. The receptor comes from a male donor in good health and CMV-seropositive. The chain links TRBV7-9 to TRBJ2-5; the D is unclear. The DNA end lines up better with TRBJ2-7; the J call may be wrong. The DNA of the CDR3 is TGTGCCAGCAGCGACCCCAACGGAGCAGACGAGCAGTACTTC. Residues: CASSDPNGADEQYF.